The 18 T cell receptor beta chains given below trace back to one sample, sequenced in a study of cytomegalovirus exposure and HLA in healthy donors. Vbeta (60) and Jbeta (13) primers were used in the PCR. Using immunoSEQ multiplex PCR, the repertoire was profiled, and TCRdb retains in-frame clones only, with some absent. This table has some 120,000 clones, roughly two thirds appearing once. Sequenced: PBMCs. The source of these receptors is a woman younger than 45 in good health and CMV-seronegative.

In DNA form, the CDR3 reads TGTGCCAGCAGCTTAAGAGAGGAAGGGAACACTGAAGCTTTCTTT. Residues: CASSLREEGNTEAFF. This chain connects TRBV7-2 to TRBJ1-1, with no clear D. CDR3 length: 15 amino acids. From germline, CDR1 is SGHTA and CDR2 FQGNSA. The V end lost 2 bases, the J end lost 1 base, and 11 bases lay between the germline ends.

V gene TRBV5-6 combines with J gene TRBJ1-4; 7 nucleotides match TRBD1. V was clipped by 0 bases and J by 8 bases; unmatched bases: 4. The CDR3 sequence is 14 residues long. CDR1 SGHDT and CDR2 YYEEEE come from the germline V gene. In DNA, the CDR3 is TGTGCCAGCAGCTTGGGACAGGGTCGAGAAAAACTGTTTTTT. The encoded protein is CASSLGQGREKLFF.

The V call is TRBV6-4, the J call TRBJ2-3, with 7 bases aligning to TRBD2. Germline loops: CDR1 MRHNA, CDR2 SNTAGT. The CDR3 covers 15 residues. V was pared by 2 bases and J by 5 bases, with 7 bases of the junction left unmatched. The CDR3 DNA is TGTGCCAGCAGTGACGGCGGGAGTAGGGGAGATACGCAGTATTTT. This translates into CASSDGGSRGDTQYF.

The chain links TRBV5-1 to TRBJ1-2; tentative D call: TRBD1 (6 bases). Germline V gives CDR1 SGHRS, CDR2 YFSETQ. Trimming stripped 4 bases from V and 6 bases from J, with 16 bases between. This CDR3 is 14 amino acids long. The CDR3 spells CASSPAQGLHGYTF. CDR3 nucleotide sequence: TGCGCCAGCAGCCCGGCTCAGGGGTTACATGGCTACACCTTC.

The rearrangement links TRBV20-1 to TRBJ1-6, with TRBD1 as a possible D gene (5 bases). This CDR3 is built from 11 residues. Germline CDR1 and CDR2: DFQATT and SNEGSKA (reference sequence). V lost 4 bases, J lost 12 bases, and 10 bases lay in between. The CDR3 coding sequence is TGCAGTGCTAAACACCAGGGACCCCTCCACTTT. Protein: CSAKHQGPLHF.

The rearrangement uses TRBV29-1 and TRBJ2-1; D uncertain. Per the germline V gene, CDR1 is SQVTM and CDR2 is ANQGSEA. This CDR3 is 14 amino acids long. The germline V and J ends were trimmed by 3 bases and 9 bases, with 18 bases remaining between them. CDR3 region: CSVDPRYSSVEQFF. CDR3 in DNA: TGCAGCGTTGACCCTAGGTATTCCTCGGTTGAGCAGTTCTTC.

CDR3 residues: CASSLRVGTTPYEQYF. Here the CDR3 DNA reads TGTGCCAGCAGCTTAAGGGTCGGGACAACCCCCTACGAGCAGTACTTC. This chain links TRBV13 with TRBJ2-7, with D possibly matching TRBD1 (6 bases). The V end was cut by 2 bases, the J end by 2 bases, with 16 bases between. Germline V gene sequence: CDR1 PRHDT, CDR2 FYEKMQ (reference sequence). This CDR3 region has 16 residues.

V gene TRBV28 combines with J gene TRBJ2-7, with TRBD2 matching over 11 bases. Germline CDR1 MDHEN, CDR2 SYDVKM. The CDR3 has 15 residues. V trimming: 8 bases; J trimming: 0 bases; junction bases outside the gene matches: 6. The CDR3 reads CASGTSGVDSYEQYF. DNA for the CDR3: TGTGCCAGCGGGACTAGCGGCGTTGACTCCTACGAGCAGTACTTC. The whole variable domain, filled in from reference TRBV28 and TRBJ2-7, reads DVKVTQSSRYLVKRTGEKVFLECVQDMDHENMFWYRQDPGLGLRLIYFSYDVKMKEKGDIPEGYSVSREKKERFSLILESASTNQTSMYLCASGTSGVDSYEQYFGPGTRLTVT.

The chain recombines TRBV6-5 with TRBJ1-1; D call uncertain. The V end lost 7 bases, the J end lost 6 bases, and 15 bases lay between the germline ends. Germline V gene data show CDR1 as MNHEY and CDR2 as SVGAGI. The CDR3 has 13 residues. This CDR3 reads CASTEGGLAEAFF. In nucleotides, the CDR3 is TGTGCCAGCACCGAGGGAGGTTTGGCTGAAGCTTTCTTT.

The chain couples TRBV10-3 to TRBJ1-2; TRBD1 matches 8 bases. With V trimmed by 4 bases and J by 3 bases, 4 bases remained unmatched. Germline V gene lookup returns CDR1 ENHRY and CDR2 SYGVKD. The CDR3 totals 14 residues. CDR3 DNA sequence: TGTGCCATCAGTGGGACGGGACAGGACTATGGCTACACCTTC. This codes for CAISGTGQDYGYTF.

The CDR3 sequence is CASSVPLGQHYGYTF. The CDR3, as DNA: TGTGCCAGCAGCGTCCCACTCGGACAGCACTATGGCTACACCTTC. V is TRBV9 and J is TRBJ1-2, with a possible D match to TRBD1 (6 bases). CDR1 SGDLS and CDR2 YYNGEE come from the germline V gene. V was pared by 2 bases and J by 3 bases, with 14 bases between. The CDR3 is 15 residues long.

This chain connects TRBV6-5 to TRBJ1-2; D possibly corresponds to TRBD1 (6 bases). V was cut by 4 bases and J by 3 bases, with 12 bases left in between. CDR3 length equals 14 residues. Germline V gives CDR1 MNHEY, CDR2 SVGAGI. The CDR3 loop reads CASSSTGFDYGYTF. CDR3 sequence (DNA): TGTGCCAGCAGTTCCACAGGGTTTGACTATGGCTACACCTTC.

This clone was seen only once. The chain couples TRBV7-2 to TRBJ2-1, with 7 bases lining up with TRBD2. The germline V gene encodes CDR1 SGHTA and CDR2 FQGNSA. The junction had 5 bases not matched to a gene; V was cut back by 0 bases and J by 3 bases. The CDR3 is 16 residues long. Here the CDR3 reads CASSLAFAGDYNEQFF. Here the CDR3 DNA reads TGTGCCAGCAGCTTAGCGTTCGCGGGAGACTACAATGAGCAGTTCTTC.

V is TRBV19 and J is TRBJ2-2, with 8 bases aligning to TRBD1. The CDR3 covers 15 residues. V was pared by 7 bases and J by 3 bases, with 7 bases of the junction left unmatched. CDR1 and CDR2 from the germline V gene are LNHDA and SQIVND (reference sequence). The CDR3 DNA is TGTGCCAGTACCGAGGACAGGGCTCACACCGGGGAGCTGTTTTTT. This translates into CASTEDRAHTGELFF. Based on the CDR3 plus reference TRBV19 and TRBJ2-2, the full variable domain is DGGITQSPKYLFRKEGQNVTLSCEQNLNHDAMYWYRQDPGQGLRLIYYSQIVNDFQKGDIAEGYSVSREKKESFPLTVTSAQKNPTAFYLCASTEDRAHTGELFFGEGSRLTVL.

The chain is built from TRBV11-2 and TRBJ1-6; 9 nucleotides agree with TRBD1. Germline-derived CDR1 and CDR2 are SGHAT and FQNNGV. The CDR3 runs 16 residues. The ends lost 0 bases at V and 7 bases at J; junction bases unmatched: 4. The CDR3 nucleotides read TGTGCCAGCAGCTTAGATTCGGGGACAGGGAATTCACCCCTCCACTTT. It yields the protein CASSLDSGTGNSPLHF.

The V call is TRBV28, the J call TRBJ1-5, with D uncertain. V shed 5 bases and J shed 3 bases, with 8 bases lying between them. The CDR3 is 13 amino acids. CDR1 and CDR2 from the germline V gene are MDHEN and SYDVKM. The DNA for the CDR3 is TGTGCCAGCAGTCACTACTCCAATCAGCCCCAGCATTTT. Translation gives CASSHYSNQPQHF.

The CDR3 reads CASSLERNEQFF. The CDR3, as DNA: TGTGCCAGCAGCTTAGAGCGGAATGAGCAGTTCTTC. This rearrangement joins TRBV11-3 to TRBJ2-1; D is unclear. The length of the CDR3 is 12 residues. The V end was cut by 0 bases, the J end by 7 bases, with 4 bases between. Germline V gene lookup returns CDR1 SGHNT and CDR2 YENEEA. The full variable domain, with the rest looked up from reference TRBV11-3 and TRBJ2-1, is EAGVVQSPRYKIIEKKQPVAFWCNPISGHNTLYWYLQNLGQGPELLIRYENEEAVDDSQLPKDRFSAERLKGVDSTLKIQPAELGDSAVYLCASSLERNEQFFGPGTRLTVL.

This rearrangement joins TRBV11-2 to TRBJ2-4, with 9 bases that match TRBD1. The CDR3 is made up of 13 amino acids. The junction had 7 bases not matched to a gene; V was cut back by 4 bases and J by 12 bases. CDR1 and CDR2 from the germline V gene are SGHAT and FQNNGV. In DNA form, the CDR3 reads TGTGCCAGCAGCTCACAGGGGGCTAGTGCTCAGTACTTC. Protein product: CASSSQGASAQYF.